The 10 T cell receptor beta chains below all came from one sample that was sequenced in a study of T cell responses to AZD1222 COVID-19 vaccine. Clones were read by immunoSEQ multiplex PCR, and TCRdb kept only the in-frame ones, dropping some. The sample has under 70,000 clones; roughly 78% are singletons. Sequenced material: peripheral blood, taken on day 0 of MenACWY control vaccination. The receptors were gathered from an adult in good health.

The chain combines TRBV7-2 with TRBJ2-7, with TRBD2 matching 14 bases. V dropped 1 base and J dropped 3; count of bases not matched to a gene: 11. The CDR3 runs 19 residues. Germline V CDR1 and CDR2: SGHTA, FQGNSA. This CDR3 reads CASSLVTSGGAASLYEQYF. Written as DNA, the CDR3 is TGTGCCAGCAGCTTAGTGACTAGCGGGGGGGCGGCGTCACTCTACGAGCAGTACTTC. Together with reference TRBV7-2 and TRBJ2-7, the CDR3 gives the full variable domain: GAGVSQSPSNKVTEKGKDVELRCDPISGHTALYWYRQSLGQGLEFLIYFQGNSAPDKSGLPSDRFSAERTGGSVSTLTIQRTQQEDSAVYLCASSLVTSGGAASLYEQYFGPGTRLTVT.

V gene TRBV7-9 combines with J gene TRBJ1-6, with 9 bases matching TRBD1. Trimming cost V 5 bases and J 7 bases; bases outside gene matches: 6. Germline-derived CDR1 and CDR2 are SEHNR and FQNEAQ (reference sequence). The CDR3 consists of 15 residues. The CDR3 region is CASSRTGVRNSPLHF. DNA for the CDR3: TGTGCCAGCAGCCGGACAGGGGTCAGGAATTCACCCCTCCACTTT.

This chain connects TRBV11-2 to TRBJ2-1; 11 positions agree with TRBD2. The CDR3 is 16 amino acids. Looked up from germline, CDR1 is SGHAT and CDR2 is FQNNGV. V was pared by 2 bases and J by 9 bases, with 9 bases of the junction left unmatched. CDR3: CASSLRVAGGPGEQFF. CDR3 nucleotides: TGTGCCAGCAGCTTAAGGGTAGCGGGAGGGCCGGGTGAGCAGTTCTTC.

The gene calls are TRBV5-6 and TRBJ2-5; 11 bases match TRBD2. Losses at the gene ends were 4 bases for V and 3 bases for J; bases not matched to a gene: 14. The germline CDR1 and CDR2 sequences are SGHDT and YYEEEE. This CDR3 is built from 18 residues. The CDR3 protein is CASSPHHVLAGEKETQYF. The CDR3 coding sequence is TGTGCCAGCAGCCCACACCACGTACTAGCGGGAGAGAAAGAGACCCAGTACTTC.

The V and J genes are TRBV29-1 and TRBJ1-1, with D possibly matching TRBD1 (6 bases). The CDR3 runs 11 residues. Germline V gives CDR1 SQVTM, CDR2 ANQGSEA. V was clipped by 6 bases and J by 4 bases, with 9 bases between them. CDR3 loop: CSVDSGTEAFF. In DNA form, the CDR3 reads TGCAGCGTGGACAGTGGCACTGAAGCTTTCTTT.

The V gene is TRBV20-1, the J gene TRBJ1-6; no reliable D call. The ends were cut back, 3 bases at V and 7 bases at J, with 10 bases in the middle. This CDR3 has 13 residues. Germline loops: CDR1 DFQATT, CDR2 SNEGSKA (reference sequence). The CDR3 sequence: CSASNSLNSPLHF. In DNA form, the CDR3 reads TGCAGTGCTAGTAACAGCCTGAATTCACCCCTCCACTTT.

In nucleotides, the CDR3 is TGTGCCAGTAGTATAGGGGGCAGGTCGGTAGAGACCCAGTACTTC. It is translated as CASSIGGRSVETQYF. The chain has TRBV19 and TRBJ2-5; D is possibly TRBD1 (5 bases). The CDR3 length is 15 residues. V shed 1 base and J shed 4 bases, with 13 bases lying between them. Germline CDR1 reads LNHDA; CDR2 reads SQIVND (reference sequence).

This clone has more than one count but fewer than ten. The V gene is TRBV5-5, the J gene TRBJ2-2; D is undetermined. Germline loops: CDR1 SGHKS, CDR2 YYEKEE (reference sequence). The CDR3 is 13 amino acids. V lost 3 bases, J lost 8 bases, and 11 bases lay in between. CDR3 nucleotides: TGTGCCAGCAGCTATGGGGTAGAGGGGGAGCTGTTTTTT. It yields the protein CASSYGVEGELFF.

This clone was found a few times. The CDR3 here is CASSVQGTSNQPQHF. Here the CDR3 DNA reads TGTGCCAGTAGCGTACAGGGGACAAGCAATCAGCCCCAGCATTTT. The rearrangement uses TRBV19 and TRBJ1-5, with 7 bases aligning to TRBD1. This CDR3 contains 15 residues. The germline V gene encodes CDR1 LNHDA and CDR2 SQIVND (reference sequence). V gave up 6 bases and J gave up 1 base; unmatched junction bases: 6.

This rearrangement joins TRBV19 to TRBJ2-1; 9 positions match TRBD2. V trimming: 6 bases; J trimming: 2 bases; junction bases outside the gene matches: 11. CDR1 is LNHDA, CDR2 SQIVND, per germline (reference sequence). The CDR3 is 17 amino acids. The CDR3 sequence: CASSLRAGGGPYNEQFF. CDR3 DNA: TGTGCCAGTAGCCTCCGTGCGGGAGGGGGGCCCTACAATGAGCAGTTCTTC.